One sample yielded the 25 T cell receptor beta chains listed below, sequenced in a study of control samples from healthy donors and cancer patients. TCRdb keeps only in-frame clones here, not all; method: immunoSEQ multiplex PCR. Of 150,000 or so clones in the sample, over 85% were seen once. The sequencing sample was made of blood. All receptors come from a man between 18 and 35 years old in good health.

The chain uses TRBV18 and TRBJ1-2; TRBD1 aligns across 8 bases. The CDR3 spans 15 residues. Germline CDR1 KGHSH, CDR2 LQKENI. V shed 0 bases, J shed 8 bases, and the junction held 8 bases outside the gene matches. The CDR3 DNA is TGTGCCAGCTCACCACCCCAGGGGGCGTCTCAAGGCTACACCTTC. It codes for CASSPPQGASQGYTF.

The count of this clone is one. The chain is built from TRBV11-1 and TRBJ2-5, with 10 positions matching TRBD2. CDR3 length: 15 residues. The junction had 4 bases not matched to a gene; V was cut back by 5 bases and J by 1 base. Germline CDR1 SGHAT, CDR2 FQDESV (reference sequence). In nucleotides, the CDR3 is TGTGCCAGCAGCCTCAGCGGGGGGGCCCAAGAGACCCAGTACTTC. Its translation is CASSLSGGAQETQYF.

This chain links TRBV29-1 with TRBJ1-2; weak D call: TRBD1 (5 bases). CDR3 length equals 13 residues. V lost 7 bases and J lost 8, with 20 bases in between. Germline CDR1 is SQVTM and CDR2 is ANQGSEA. The CDR3: CSAEGRGRRGYTF. DNA of the CDR3: TGCAGCGCGGAGGGGCGGGGGAGGCGCGGCTACACCTTC.

The V call is TRBV5-1, the J call TRBJ1-4, with D hard to call. Germline-derived CDR1 and CDR2 are SGHRS and YFSETQ. V was shortened by 0 bases and J by 0 bases, with 15 bases between the two germline ends. This CDR3 region has 18 residues. The CDR3 nucleotides are TGCGCCAGCAGCTTGGGACGTTTTTTTACAACAACTAATGAAAAACTGTTTTTT. Residues: CASSLGRFFTTTNEKLFF.

CDR3 sequence: CASSQEKLPGGTGELFF. The DNA of the CDR3 is TGTGCCAGCAGCCAAGAAAAACTCCCGGGGGGCACCGGGGAGCTGTTTTTT. The chain uses TRBV4-2 and TRBJ2-2, with 7 bases fitting TRBD2. J lost 4 bases, V lost 0 bases, and 8 bases had no gene match. CDR1 LGHNA and CDR2 YNFKEQ come from the germline V gene. The CDR3 is 17 residues long.

The chain is built from TRBV2 and TRBJ1-5, with TRBD1 matching 8 bases. The ends lost 4 bases at V and 4 bases at J; junction bases unmatched: 3. This CDR3 region has 14 residues. Germline-derived CDR1 and CDR2 are SNHLY and FYNNEI. CDR3: CASSGDRRNQPQHF. CDR3 nucleotide sequence: TGTGCCAGCAGTGGGGACAGGAGAAATCAGCCCCAGCATTTT.

The V and J genes are TRBV21-1 and TRBJ2-7; the D call TRBD1 from the table was never checked on the DNA. TRBV21-1 is a pseudogene. CDR3 length: 17 amino acids. The CDR3 sequence is CASSLPPGQGLPYEQYF. The CDR3 nucleotides read TGTGCCAGCAGCCTTCCACCGGGACAGGGTTTACCCTACGAGCAGTACTTC.

The chain recombines TRBV4-1 with TRBJ1-1; D may be TRBD1 (6 bases). CDR1 and CDR2 from the germline V gene are MGHRA and YSYEKL. This CDR3 has 16 amino acids. The germline V and J ends were trimmed by 0 bases and 3 bases, with 14 bases remaining between them. CDR3 DNA: TGCGCCAGCAGCCAAGAAAGGTCAGGGGCCGACACTGAAGCTTTCTTT. Translation gives CASSQERSGADTEAFF.

The chain uses TRBV5-1 and TRBJ2-1, with D maybe TRBD2 (5 bases). This CDR3 is built from 13 residues. CDR1 and CDR2 (germline): SGHRS, YFSETQ. With 5 bases removed from V and 5 bases from J, the gap between germline ends came to 11 bases. The CDR3 sequence: CASRPLGNNEQFF. Written as DNA, the CDR3 is TGCGCCAGCAGGCCACTAGGGAACAATGAGCAGTTCTTC.

CDR3: CASSLVPGSYEQYF. CDR3 in DNA: TGCGCCAGCAGCTTGGTACCCGGGAGCTACGAGCAGTACTTC. The genes are TRBV5-1 and TRBJ2-7, with a tentative D call TRBD2 (6 bases). The CDR3 loop spans 14 amino acids. V was pared by 0 bases and J by 3 bases, with 10 bases between. Looked up from germline, CDR1 is SGHRS and CDR2 is YFSETQ.

The J gene is TRBJ1-6, the V gene TRBV3-1 (or the pseudogene TRBV3-2), with 12 bases fitting TRBD1. The V and J ends lost 4 bases and 10 bases, in that order; junction bases with no gene match: 2. The CDR3 sequence is 14 residues long. Germline CDR1 reads LGHDT; CDR2 reads YNNKEL (reference sequence). The CDR3: CASSLGTGGSPLHF. CDR3 bases: TGTGCCAGCAGCCTCGGGACAGGGGGCTCACCCCTCCACTTT.

This clone turned up a few times. The chain recombines TRBV13 with TRBJ1-1, with D hard to call. The CDR3 length is 14 residues. The germline V and J ends were trimmed by 5 bases and 3 bases, with 13 bases remaining between them. Germline loops: CDR1 PRHDT, CDR2 FYEKMQ (reference sequence). The CDR3 DNA follows: TGTGCCAGCAGCCGAGGAGGGAGACACACTGAAGCTTTCTTT. This sequence encodes CASSRGGRHTEAFF.

This chain uses TRBV27 with TRBJ2-7; D might be TRBD1 or TRBD2, each matching 5 bases. Trimming left V 5 bases short and J 8 bases short, with 22 bases between. Looked up from germline, CDR1 is MNHEY and CDR2 is SMNVEV (reference sequence). The CDR3 is made up of 15 amino acids. Here the CDR3 DNA reads TGTGCCAGCAGTAGGGACCCTTTTACGTCAGGCAAGCAGTACTTC. Protein sequence: CASSRDPFTSGKQYF.

J is TRBJ1-2 and V is TRBV29-1; 7 bases match TRBD1. The CDR3 has 18 amino acids. Germline-derived CDR1 and CDR2 are SQVTM and ANQGSEA. V shed 4 bases and J 0 bases; nucleotides not matched to a gene: 17. CDR3 sequence reads: CSVVGAIETGRTNYGYTF. CDR3 sequence (DNA): TGCAGCGTTGTTGGGGCCATCGAGACAGGGAGAACTAACTATGGCTACACCTTC.

CDR3 sequence reads: CASSSKGGSYNEQFF. The DNA of the CDR3 is TGTGCCAGCAGCTCTAAGGGGGGCTCCTACAATGAGCAGTTCTTC. The chain carries TRBV6-4 and TRBJ2-1; the D gene could be TRBD1 or TRBD2 (6 bases each). The CDR3 contains 15 residues. The germline gives CDR1 MRHNA, CDR2 SNTAGT. V was pared by 6 bases and J by 0 bases, with 12 bases between.

V and J are TRBV21-1 and TRBJ1-3. TRBV21-1 is described as a pseudogene. This CDR3 is built from 16 residues. In DNA form, the CDR3 reads TGTGCCAGCAGCAAAGAACCGGGACTTTCAGGAAACACCATATATTTT. Amino acids: CASSKEPGLSGNTIYF.

The V gene is TRBV9, the J gene TRBJ1-4; D gene ambiguous. Germline-derived CDR1 and CDR2 are SGDLS and YYNGEE. Trimming stripped 0 bases from V and 0 bases from J, with 6 bases between. This CDR3 has 15 amino acids. The CDR3 loop reads CASSVAGATNEKLFF. CDR3 in DNA: TGTGCCAGCAGCGTAGCAGGAGCAACTAATGAAAAACTGTTTTTT.

Concerning this clone: A read error may produce the germline difference seen at one junction end. The V and J genes are TRBV6-6 and TRBJ1-5, with D possibly TRBD1 on 6 matching bases. The CDR3 runs 11 residues. Germline-derived CDR1 and CDR2 are MNHNY and SVGAGI (reference sequence). The CDR3: CASSFGQRQHF. CDR3 coding DNA: TGTGCCAGCAGTTTCGGACAGCGCCAGCATTTT.

This rearrangement joins TRBV7-9 to TRBJ2-7, with 9 bases lining up with TRBD2. CDR3 length: 17 amino acids. The germline gives CDR1 SEHNR, CDR2 FQNEAQ (reference sequence). V was clipped by 2 bases and J by 0 bases; unmatched bases: 8. CDR3 sequence reads: CASSLNVIAGDSYEQYF. In DNA, the CDR3 is TGTGCCAGCAGCTTAAATGTGATAGCGGGGGACTCCTACGAGCAGTACTTC.

The V call is TRBV11-2, the J call TRBJ1-3; D unclear. CDR1 and CDR2 from the germline V gene are SGHAT and FQNNGV. V dropped 4 bases and J dropped 8 bases, with 12 bases sitting between them. The CDR3 runs to 13 residues. This chain's CDR3 is CASSSGLRDTIYF. The DNA for the CDR3 is TGTGCCAGCAGCTCCGGCCTGAGGGACACCATATATTTT.

The V and J genes are TRBV12-3 or TRBV12-4 and TRBJ2-1; D is possibly TRBD1 (5 bases). There are 13 residues in the CDR3. Trimming removed 5 bases from V and 4 bases from J, with 9 bases in between. The CDR3 nucleotides read TGTGCCAGCAGTAATCAGGGATACAATGAGCAGTTCTTC. It yields the protein CASSNQGYNEQFF.

The chain is built from TRBV30 and TRBJ2-1; D unresolved. CDR1 and CDR2 (germline): GTSNPN, SVGIG (reference sequence). The CDR3 loop spans 13 amino acids. Trimming shortened V by 0 bases and J by 7 bases, and 10 bases separated the two germline ends. The CDR3 DNA follows: TGTGCCTGGAGTGTAGCCGGCAGGAATGAGCAGTTCTTC. Translating it yields CAWSVAGRNEQFF.

The rearrangement joins TRBV7-2 to TRBJ1-5; no clear D gene. Germline CDR1 SGHTA, CDR2 FQGNSA. This CDR3 spans 15 amino acids. The ends were cut back, 2 bases at V and 2 bases at J, with 10 bases in the middle. This CDR3 is CASSLKGSRNQPQHF. In DNA, the CDR3 is TGTGCCAGCAGCTTAAAAGGGTCTCGCAATCAGCCCCAGCATTTT.

This chain connects TRBV9 to TRBJ1-1, with D uncertain. CDR1 SGDLS and CDR2 YYNGEE come from the germline V gene. Between the trimmed V and J ends, which lost 4 bases and 1 base, there was a span of 5 bases. CDR3 size: 12 residues. The CDR3 loop reads CASSQANTEAFF. The CDR3 bases are TGTGCCAGCAGCCAGGCGAACACTGAAGCTTTCTTT.

The V call is TRBV29-1, the J call TRBJ2-3, with D hard to call. With 4 bases removed from V and 2 bases from J, the gap between germline ends came to 10 bases. The CDR3 sequence is 13 residues long. Germline loops: CDR1 SQVTM, CDR2 ANQGSEA. The CDR3 region has the DNA TGCAGCGTTGCAGGCAGACTCACAGATACGCAGTATTTT. Translation: CSVAGRLTDTQYF.